Reported below is one T cell receptor (beta chain). Its matching antigen is unknown. The genes are named according to mouse. The CDR3 is cut off 1 residue early in the read; its end comes from the germline J gene. The data belong to a study of tissue T cells after allogeneic stem cell transplantation. Time point noted: mouse harvest day 7 after allogeneic transplant. Mouse grafts combined 10^7 T-cell-depleted bone marrow cells with 10^6 splenic CD5+ T cells. B6 (H2b) cells into BALB/c (H2d) mice; tissues taken at day 7 or 14. TCRbeta CDR3 was sequenced at survey depth with template counts. Repertoires were generated with immunoSEQ multiplex PCR, while TCRdb's copy carries only in-frame clones and drops some. The profile covers 8,500 to 9,000 clones, with roughly 44% appearing a single time and over 1.2% taken by the ten largest. Findings and limits, study-wide: Anatomically similar tissues had similar TCR repertoires within each patient.

V was pared by 5 bases and J by 3 bases, with 4 bases of the junction left unmatched. Germline V gene lookup returns CDR1 SGHSA and CDR2 FRNQAP. The CDR3 loop spans 14 amino acids. This receptor was obtained from a female BALB/c mouse given C57BL/6 T cells with graft-versus-host disease after an allogeneic hematopoietic cell transplant. Sequencing was performed on skin. The V call is TRBV16, the J call TRBJ2-7; TRBD2 matches 10 bases. The chain's CDR3 is CASSAYWGGYEQYF. The DNA read from the CDR3 is TGTGCAAGCAGCGCCTACTGGGGGGGCTATGAACAGTAC.